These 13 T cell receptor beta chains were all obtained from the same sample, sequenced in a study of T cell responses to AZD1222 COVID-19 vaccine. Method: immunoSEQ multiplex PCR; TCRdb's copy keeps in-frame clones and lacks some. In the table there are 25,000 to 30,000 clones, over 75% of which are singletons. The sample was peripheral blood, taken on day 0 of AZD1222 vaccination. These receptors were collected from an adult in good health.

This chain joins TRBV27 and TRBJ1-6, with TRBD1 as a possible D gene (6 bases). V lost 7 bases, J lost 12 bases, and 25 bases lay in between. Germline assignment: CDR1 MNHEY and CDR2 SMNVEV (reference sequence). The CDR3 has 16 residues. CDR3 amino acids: CASKSFEGGRSEPLHF. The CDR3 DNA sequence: TGTGCCAGCAAATCCTTCGAGGGGGGGCGCTCCGAACCCCTCCACTTT.

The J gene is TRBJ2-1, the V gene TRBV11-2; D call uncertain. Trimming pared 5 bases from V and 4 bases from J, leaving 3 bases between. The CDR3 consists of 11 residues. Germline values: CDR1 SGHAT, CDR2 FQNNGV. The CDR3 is CASSPYNEQFF. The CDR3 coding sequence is TGTGCCAGCAGCCCATACAATGAGCAGTTCTTC. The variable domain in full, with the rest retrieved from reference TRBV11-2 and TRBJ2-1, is EAGVAQSPRYKIIEKRQSVAFWCNPISGHATLYWYQQILGQGPKLLIQFQNNGVVDDSQLPKDRFSAERLKGVDSTLKIQPAKLEDSAVYLCASSPYNEQFFGPGTRLTVL.

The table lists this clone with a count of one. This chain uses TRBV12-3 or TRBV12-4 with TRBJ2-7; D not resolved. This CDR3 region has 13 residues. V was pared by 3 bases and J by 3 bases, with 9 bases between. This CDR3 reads CASSFRSRYEQYF. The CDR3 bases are TGTGCCAGCAGTTTTAGGTCTCGCTACGAGCAGTACTTC.

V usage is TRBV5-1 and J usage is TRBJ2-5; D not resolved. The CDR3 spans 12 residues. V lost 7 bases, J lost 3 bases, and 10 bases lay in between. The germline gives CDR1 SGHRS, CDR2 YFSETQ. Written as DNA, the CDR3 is TGCGCCAGCGGCGATCTAAAAGAGACCCAGTACTTC. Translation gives CASGDLKETQYF.

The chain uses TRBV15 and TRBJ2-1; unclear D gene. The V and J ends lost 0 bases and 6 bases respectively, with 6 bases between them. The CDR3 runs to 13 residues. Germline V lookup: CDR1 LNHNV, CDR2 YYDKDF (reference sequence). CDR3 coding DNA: TGTGCCACCAGCAGAGATGAGGTCAATGAGCAGTTCTTC. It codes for CATSRDEVNEQFF.

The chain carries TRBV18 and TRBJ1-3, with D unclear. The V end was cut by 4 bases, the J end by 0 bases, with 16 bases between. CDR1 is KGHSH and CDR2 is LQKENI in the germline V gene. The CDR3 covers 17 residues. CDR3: CASSLMTQTNSGNTIYF. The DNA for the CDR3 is TGTGCCAGCTCACTGATGACACAGACAAACTCTGGAAACACCATATATTTT.

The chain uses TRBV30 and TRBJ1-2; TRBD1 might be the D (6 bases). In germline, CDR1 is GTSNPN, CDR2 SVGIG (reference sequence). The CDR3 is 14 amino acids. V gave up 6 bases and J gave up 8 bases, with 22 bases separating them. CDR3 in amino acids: CACIGTSSDRGYTF. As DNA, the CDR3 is TGTGCCTGCATAGGGACATCGTCGGATCGGGGCTACACCTTC.

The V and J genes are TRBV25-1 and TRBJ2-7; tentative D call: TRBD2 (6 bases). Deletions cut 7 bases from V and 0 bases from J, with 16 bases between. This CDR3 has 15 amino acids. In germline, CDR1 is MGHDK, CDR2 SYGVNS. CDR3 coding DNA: TGTGCCAGCACCGGTGGGGGGTGGGGCTCCTACGAGCAGTACTTC. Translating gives CASTGGGWGSYEQYF.

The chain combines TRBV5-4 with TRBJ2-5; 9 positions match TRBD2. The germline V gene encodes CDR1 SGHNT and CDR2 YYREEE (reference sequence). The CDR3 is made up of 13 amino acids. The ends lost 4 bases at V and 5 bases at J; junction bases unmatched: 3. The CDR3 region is CASSRGTSETQYF. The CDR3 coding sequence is TGTGCCAGCAGCAGAGGGACTAGCGAGACCCAGTACTTC.

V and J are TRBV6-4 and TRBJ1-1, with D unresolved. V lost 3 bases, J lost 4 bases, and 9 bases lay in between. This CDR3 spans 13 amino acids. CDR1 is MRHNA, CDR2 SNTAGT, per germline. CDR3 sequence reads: CASSESKGTEAFF. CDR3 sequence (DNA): TGTGCCAGCAGTGAATCGAAGGGCACTGAAGCTTTCTTT.

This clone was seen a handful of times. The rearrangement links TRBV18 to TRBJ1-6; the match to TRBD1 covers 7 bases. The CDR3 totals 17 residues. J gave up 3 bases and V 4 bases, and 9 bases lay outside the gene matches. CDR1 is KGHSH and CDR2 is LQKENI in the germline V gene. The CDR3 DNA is TGTGCCAGCTCACTAGCCGGACAGGCCGACTATAATTCACCCCTCCACTTT. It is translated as CASSLAGQADYNSPLHF.

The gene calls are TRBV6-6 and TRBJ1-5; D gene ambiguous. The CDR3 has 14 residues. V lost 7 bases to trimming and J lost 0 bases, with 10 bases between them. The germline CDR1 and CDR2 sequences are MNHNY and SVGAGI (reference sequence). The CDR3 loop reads CASTPSDSNQPQHF. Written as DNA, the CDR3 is TGTGCCAGCACCCCCAGCGATAGCAATCAGCCCCAGCATTTT.

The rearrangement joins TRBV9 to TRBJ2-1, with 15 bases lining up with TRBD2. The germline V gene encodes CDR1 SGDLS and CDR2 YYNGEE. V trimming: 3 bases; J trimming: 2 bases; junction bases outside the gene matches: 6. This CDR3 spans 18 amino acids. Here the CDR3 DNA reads TGTGCCAGCAGCGATAGGACTAGCGGGGGGGGACCCTACAATGAGCAGTTCTTC. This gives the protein CASSDRTSGGGPYNEQFF.